A selection of T cell receptor beta chains follows, all from one sample in a study of a mutant IDH1 vaccine in newly diagnosed glioma. Assay used: immunoSEQ multiplex PCR; TCRdb lists only in-frame clones, some missing. Of almost 30,000 clones listed, approximately 86% were seen once; the top ten hold around 3%. No cognate antigen is known for these TCRs. Sequencing used peripheral blood mononuclear cells (PBMCs), obtained from a glioma patient whose treatment included an IDH1 peptide vaccine. These receptors all stem from a woman aged 40 to 50 with glioma. Some clones in this sample may be carry-over from other donors' samples. The CDR3 runs from the conserved cysteine through the conserved F or W. A D gene is named only where the DNA matches it firmly. Clone size is not always given. Where it is, it says once, few, many or a class for expanded clones.

v_call	clone_size	j_call	d_call	cdr3_aa	cdr3_nt
TRBV2	-	TRBJ2-1	TRBD2	CASNGGDTNEQFF	TGTGCCAGCAACGGGGGGGACACCAATGAGCAGTTCTTC
TRBV5-4	-	TRBJ1-3	-	CASSLTGGNTIYF	TGTGCCAGCAGCCTGACCGGAGGAAACACCATATATTTT
TRBV4-2	-	TRBJ2-3	-	CASSLRELSTDTQYF	TGTGCCAGCAGCTTGCGGGAACTAAGCACAGATACGCAGTATTTT
TRBV4-1	-	TRBJ1-2	TRBD1	CASSPGQTAMYGYTF	TGCGCCAGCAGCCCGGGACAGACCGCTATGTATGGCTACACCTTC
TRBV6-6	-	TRBJ1-6	-	CASTFKGGSPLHF	TGTGCCAGCACCTTCAAGGGGGGTTCACCCCTCCACTTT
TRBV7-2	few	TRBJ2-1	TRBD2	CASSFRAGGPGNEQFF	TGTGCCAGCAGCTTTCGGGCGGGAGGGCCGGGCAATGAGCAGTTCTTC
TRBV11-3	-	TRBJ2-5	TRBD2	CASSSGSGSDLETQYF	TGTGCCAGCTCCAGCGGTAGCGGGAGTGACCTAGAGACCCAGTACTTC
TRBV7-2	-	TRBJ1-6	TRBD1	CASRFGQGYRSPLHF	TGTGCCAGCAGGTTCGGACAGGGCTATCGATCACCCCTCCACTTT
TRBV9	-	TRBJ2-1	-	CASSVDQGSEQFF	TGTGCCAGCAGCGTAGATCAGGGAAGTGAGCAGTTCTTC
TRBV18	-	TRBJ2-7	TRBD1	CASSLPGQGVYEQYF	TGTGCCAGCTCACTTCCGGGACAGGGTGTTTACGAGCAGTACTTC
TRBV4-3	-	TRBJ2-1	-	CASSQALPSSYNEQFF	TGCGCCAGCAGCCAAGCACTGCCAAGCTCCTACAATGAGCAGTTCTTC
TRBV18	-	TRBJ2-1	TRBD1	CASSRLTGGSYNEQFF	TGTGCCAGCTCACGCCTAACAGGGGGCTCATACAATGAGCAGTTCTTC
TRBV15	-	TRBJ1-3	TRBD1	CAISGTGGRSGNTIYF	TGTGCCATCTCCGGGACAGGGGGTCGGTCTGGAAACACCATATATTTT
TRBV6-5	once	TRBJ2-1	-	CASRPGVTSEQFF	TGTGCCAGCAGACCCGGAGTAACGAGTGAGCAGTTCTTC
TRBV7-9	once	TRBJ2-7	TRBD1	CASRPDRGAGEQYF	TGTGCCAGCAGGCCGGACAGGGGAGCCGGCGAGCAGTACTTC
TRBV6-1	-	TRBJ2-5	-	CASSEAPPLVQYF	TGTGCCAGCAGTGAAGCGCCTCCGTTGGTTCAGTACTTC
TRBV4-2	-	TRBJ1-5	-	CASSPIGQPQHF	TGTGCCAGCAGCCCCATAGGCCAGCCCCAGCATTTT
TRBV11-2	-	TRBJ2-2	TRBD2	CASSFGTSGTGELFF	TGTGCCAGCAGCTTCGGGACTAGCGGCACCGGGGAGCTGTTTTTT
TRBV5-4	-	TRBJ2-7	TRBD1	CASSLGQGRGFYEQYF	TGTGCCAGCAGCCTCGGACAGGGGAGAGGTTTCTACGAGCAGTACTTC
TRBV10-3	few	TRBJ1-6	-	CAISESRQRDNSPLHF	TGTGCCATCAGTGAGTCGCGGCAGCGCGATAATTCACCCCTCCACTTT
TRBV5-6	-	TRBJ2-7	-	CASSLLGRSSYEQYF	TGTGCCAGCAGCCTACTGGGACGGAGCTCCTACGAGCAGTACTTC
TRBV5-6	-	TRBJ1-1	-	CASSLTGNTEAFF	TGTGCCAGCAGCTTGACAGGGAACACTGAAGCTTTCTTT
TRBV28	-	TRBJ2-7	TRBD2	CASRRTRGGWSSYEQYF	TGTGCCAGCAGGAGGACTAGGGGTGGTTGGAGCTCCTACGAGCAGTACTTC
TRBV7-6	once	TRBJ1-3	-	CASSLAVGTPHIYF	TGTGCCAGCAGCTTAGCGGTAGGGACACCTCACATATATTTT
TRBV7-2	-	TRBJ2-4	-	CASSPVGDRDIQYF	TGTGCCAGCAGTCCAGTGGGGGATCGTGACATTCAGTACTTC
TRBV6-5	-	TRBJ2-3	-	CASSYSLSSTDTQYF	TGTGCCAGCAGTTACTCGCTTTCTAGCACAGATACGCAGTATTTT
TRBV27	-	TRBJ1-3	-	CASSLGAGNTIYF	TGTGCCAGCAGTTTGGGGGCTGGAAACACCATATATTTT
TRBV25-1	-	TRBJ2-1	TRBD1	CASSPDRVTYNEQFF	TGTGCCAGCAGTCCCGACAGGGTGACCTACAATGAGCAGTTCTTC
TRBV15	-	TRBJ1-6	TRBD1	CATSPGTGVSPLHF	TGTGCCACCAGCCCCGGGACAGGGGTCTCACCCCTCCACTTT
TRBV10-3	-	TRBJ2-3	-	CAISPTPGSSTDTQYF	TGTGCCATCAGCCCTACGCCGGGATCTAGCACAGATACGCAGTATTTT
TRBV5-1	-	TRBJ1-2	TRBD1	CASSLFADREGGYTF	TGCGCCAGCAGCCTTTTCGCGGACAGGGAGGGTGGCTACACCTTC
TRBV4-3	-	TRBJ2-5	-	CASSRGVTGETQYF	TGCGCCAGCAGCCGGGGAGTTACGGGGGAGACCCAGTACTTC
TRBV9	-	TRBJ1-1	-	CASSVGRWEGRLNTEAFF	TGTGCCAGCAGCGTAGGGAGATGGGAGGGACGGTTGAACACTGAAGCTTTCTTT
TRBV12-5	-	TRBJ1-1	-	CASGLAGLEAFF	TGTGCTAGTGGTTTGGCAGGTCTTGAAGCTTTCTTT
TRBV28	-	TRBJ2-7	TRBD2	CASSPLAAYYEQYF	TGTGCCAGCAGTCCCCTAGCGGCTTACTACGAGCAGTACTTC
TRBV4-1	-	TRBJ1-1	-	CASSQEQRNTEAFF	TGCGCCAGCAGCCAAGAACAGAGAAACACTGAAGCTTTCTTT
TRBV7-3	-	TRBJ1-1	-	CASSTTVNTEAFF	TGTGCCAGCAGCACGACGGTGAACACTGAAGCTTTCTTT
TRBV5-1	-	TRBJ2-4	-	CASSQGRGGDIQYF	TGCGCCAGCAGCCAAGGGCGCGGAGGTGACATTCAGTACTTC
TRBV10-3	once	TRBJ2-7	TRBD1	CAISESSGTGEKQYF	TGTGCCATCAGTGAGTCGAGCGGGACAGGGGAGAAACAGTACTTC
TRBV28	-	TRBJ2-5	-	CASSSWVRAETQYF	TGTGCCAGCAGTTCCTGGGTCAGGGCTGAGACCCAGTACTTC
TRBV20-1	few	TRBJ1-2	-	CSPEGDYGYTF	TGCAGCCCTGAGGGGGACTATGGCTACACCTTC
TRBV6-1	-	TRBJ2-4	TRBD1	CASSEWGQGTKNIQYF	TGTGCCAGCAGTGAATGGGGACAGGGGACCAAAAACATTCAGTACTTC
TRBV19	-	TRBJ2-2	TRBD1	CASRPRTGGAGELFF	TGTGCCAGTAGGCCTCGGACAGGGGGGGCCGGGGAGCTGTTTTTT